These T cell receptor beta chains were read from a single sample in a study. One entry per CDR3 protein results from TCRdb running MiXCR on the RT-PCR reads. This table holds around 700,000 distinct CDR3 sequences, more than 13% found once. Specimen: memory CD4+ T cells from blood. The receptors come from a female donor in good health, serving as a healthy control. Both conserved end residues are part of each CDR3. A D gene is named only where the DNA matches it firmly. Clone size is shown for a subset of rows, as once, few, many or a class of expanded clone.

V	J	size	D	CDR3	DNA
TRBV10-3	TRBJ2-3	many	.	CAISERDDTQYF	TGTGCCATCAGTGAGAGAGACGATACGCAGTATTTT
TRBV5-1	TRBJ2-7	many	.	CASSTAQGYEQYF	TGCGCCAGCAGCACGGCGCAGGGTTACGAGCAGTACTTC
TRBV27	TRBJ2-4	few	.	CASRPQQAANIQYF	TGTGCCAGCAGACCTCAACAGGCGGCCAACATTCAGTACTTC
TRBV5-1	TRBJ2-7	few	.	CASRNNYEQYF	TGCGCCAGCAGAAATAACTACGAGCAGTACTTC
TRBV7-2	TRBJ2-7	many	TRBD2	CASSITPSGRSYEQYF	TGTGCCAGCAGTATAACCCCCAGCGGGAGATCCTACGAGCAGTACTTC
TRBV20-1	TRBJ1-1	few	TRBD1	CSATRQGTLYTEAFF	TGCAGTGCTACCCGACAGGGGACGCTCTACACTGAAGCTTTCTTT
TRBV5-6	TRBJ2-3	.	TRBD2	CAPPRGSSGSLPGGTDTQYF	TGTGCCCCTCCCCGGGGAAGTAGCGGGTCCCTTCCGGGTGGCACAGATACGCAGTATTTT
TRBV3-1	TRBJ2-1	few	TRBD2	CASSARGVAGEQFF	TGTGCCAGCAGCGCCCGGGGAGTAGCGGGAGAGCAGTTCTTC
TRBV6-5	TRBJ2-3	many	.	CASSPPRLVGTDTQYF	TGTGCCAGCAGCCCCCCCCGACTCGTGGGAACAGATACGCAGTATTTT
TRBV12-3/TRBV12-4	TRBJ1-4	.	.	CASSLGKTRANEKLFF	TGTGCCAGCAGTTTAGGGAAGACGAGGGCTAATGAAAAACTGTTTTTT
TRBV4-2	TRBJ1-5	many	.	CASSQDKSGGPQPQHF	TGTGCCAGCAGCCAAGATAAGTCGGGGGGCCCTCAGCCCCAGCATTTT
TRBV9	TRBJ2-2	many	.	CASSTRPTGELFF	TGTGCCAGCAGCACCAGACCCACCGGGGAGCTGTTTTTT
TRBV12-3/TRBV12-4	TRBJ2-4	.	TRBD1	CASSPGTGLAKNIQYF	TGTGCCAGCAGTCCCGGGACAGGGTTGGCCAAAAACATTCAGTACTTC